The rows below give T cell receptor beta chains drawn from one sample of a study of T cell repertoires in cytomegalovirus infection. These TCRs are of unknown antigen specificity. TCRdb ran MiXCR on the reads and lists one entry per CDR3 protein. The sample shows about 220,000 distinct CDR3 sequences, about 39% of them seen only once. The sample here was CD8+ T cells from cultured PBMCs, taken from culture after CMV antigen stimulation. These receptors were collected from a human donor in good health (CMV status not recorded). Some clones in this sample may be carry-over from other donors' samples. CDR3s include the opening cysteine and the closing phenylalanine or tryptophan.

TRBJ2-3	16	TRBV7-3	CASSLMAGTSTDTQYF
TRBJ1-5	15	TRBV9	CASSTGTGDGQPQHF
TRBJ2-1	18	TRBV4-2	CASRKNHFSGSSYNEQFF
TRBJ1-3	14	TRBV28	CASKQGVSGNTIYF
TRBJ1-5	15	TRBV2	CARIRWADSNQPQHF
TRBJ2-7	12	TRBV7-8	CASSQGGEEQYF
TRBJ1-1	15	TRBV19	CASSAGTGKYTEAFF
TRBJ1-1	14	TRBV11-2	CASSLSYANTEAFF
TRBJ2-1	16	TRBV12-3/TRBV12-4	CASSFPYSGAYNEQFF
TRBJ1-1	12	TRBV10-3	CAISTGGAEAFF
TRBJ2-7	13	TRBV27	CASTPDWAYEQYF
TRBJ2-7	15	TRBV19	CASSIAARGSYEQYF
TRBJ2-1	15	TRBV12-3/TRBV12-4	CASPRGVHSYNEQFF
TRBJ1-1	11	TRBV6-1	CASRGRPWAFF
TRBJ2-7	14	TRBV19	CASSMSSITYEQYF
TRBJ2-5	14	TRBV29-1	CSSGGQGYQETQYF
TRBJ1-1	16	TRBV12-3/TRBV12-4	CASSFGGRGADTEAFF
TRBJ2-2	16	TRBV2	CASSERRGYDTGELFF
TRBJ2-7	15	TRBV11-3	CASSWTSGTAHEQYF
TRBJ2-3	16	TRBV7-8	CASSPLRGARTDTQYF
TRBJ2-1	14	TRBV20-1	CSAREGSSYNEQFF
TRBJ2-1	16	TRBV6-6	CASTRTSGSSYNEQFF
TRBJ1-6	17	TRBV27	CASSFIRTGFENSPLHF
TRBJ2-5	14	TRBV24-1	CATSDVTGEETTYF
TRBJ1-1	14	TRBV13	CASSFPSGGTEAFF
TRBJ2-1	17	TRBV7-6	CASSKWGRALLYNEQFF
TRBJ2-1	14	TRBV4-1	CASSQLLSGTGEFF
TRBJ2-1	11	TRBV6-2/TRBV6-3	CASSYPPEQFF
TRBJ1-2	11	TRBV6-5	CASSPGGGYTF
TRBJ1-5	14	TRBV12-3/TRBV12-4	CASSWTVVNQPQHF
TRBJ2-1	16	TRBV12-5	CASGLGTTSGDNEQFF
TRBJ1-4	15	TRBV11-2	CASSLDVRHDEKLFF
TRBJ1-2	17	TRBV10-3	CAISEEWGGPAPYGYTF
TRBJ1-1	11	TRBV12-3/TRBV12-4	CASSYGVEAFF
TRBJ1-5	17	TRBV3-1	CASSQDRGGARNQPQHF
TRBJ1-6	14	TRBV7-2	CASSLKLNKSPPHF
TRBJ2-3	14	TRBV25-1	CASSNRSRTDTQYF
TRBJ2-3	13	TRBV6-1	CASSTSGADTQYF
TRBJ2-7	12	TRBV19	CATREGAYEQYF
TRBJ2-2	13	TRBV27	CASSYLGTGELFF
TRBJ1-2	16	TRBV5-1	CASSLSRPSRDYGYTF
TRBJ1-5	15	TRBV15	CATSRNSRGTQPQHF
TRBJ2-7	17	TRBV4-1	CASSQEERGPTAYEQYF
TRBJ2-4	16	TRBV6-6	CASSYGAGGRKNIQYF
TRBJ2-7	11	TRBV28	CASSSPAEQYF
TRBJ2-1	11	TRBV19	CASSKVGEQFF
TRBJ2-5	15	TRBV7-8	CASSSGVTTQETQYF
TRBJ2-1	15	TRBV7-2	CASSLTTSGNNEQFF
TRBJ2-3	14	TRBV12-5	CASALAGGTDTQYF
TRBJ2-1	12	TRBV7-8	CASSLGWLEQFF
TRBJ2-5	15	TRBV7-2	CASSLGTGNQETQYF
TRBJ2-5	14	TRBV12-3/TRBV12-4	CASTYTGEAETQYF
TRBJ2-1	14	TRBV19	CASSISGSTGEQFF
TRBJ1-2	15	TRBV28	CASSLSLGTAHGYTF
TRBJ2-5	12	TRBV28	CASRRGGETQYF
TRBJ1-3	15	TRBV7-6	CASSLLRGSGNTIYF
TRBJ2-1	15	TRBV20-1	CSARGGGLFGNEQFF
TRBJ2-7	12	TRBV20-1	CSANSNSYEQYF